The entry below describes one TCR beta chain. Other DNA sequences in the same sample also yield this CDR3. This CDR3 contains 14 residues. Trimming left V 2 bases short and J 2 bases short, with 11 bases between. The V gene's germline CDR1 is SGHDT and CDR2 YYEEEE. CD8 cells regarded as naive lacked CD45RO, were positively chosen for CCR7, and omitted terminally differentiated effector memory CD45RA+ cells. The sample comes from a study of shared clonotypes between healthy human individuals. Study details: With ages of 18 to 49, the donors were a couple of women and a few men.

The data were produced by immunoSEQ multiplex PCR, yet TCRdb's version contains in-frame clones alone and is incomplete. The data hold over 2 million clones, with roughly 95% observed a single time. V usage is TRBV5-6 and J usage is TRBJ2-7, with D maybe TRBD1 (6 bases). The sample consisted of naive CD8+ T cells sorted from blood. This TCR was recovered from a man younger than 35 in good health. CDR3 nucleotide sequence: TGTGCCAGCAGCTTCGGGACATCAGCCTACGAGCAGTACTTC. This encodes CASSFGTSAYEQYF.